This is a list of T cell receptor beta chains from one sample in a study of OX40 agonist ivuxolimab in advanced cancers. TCRdb's copy holds only in-frame clones and misses some; the assay was immunoSEQ multiplex PCR. This sample has about 79,000 clones, with 80% to 90% found just once. The sequences come from CD4+ or CD8+ T cells sorted from blood, collected in a trial of the OX40 agonist ivuxolimab. Receptors were obtained from an adult with an advanced solid tumor such as melanoma, head and neck, liver or kidney cancer. Each CDR3 is given with its conserved first and last residue. A D gene is named only where the DNA matches it firmly. Some rows have no size entry. The others give once, few or many, or a class for an expanded clone.

CDR3aa | CDR3nt | j_gene | d_gene | abundance | v_gene
CASGATGELFF | TGTGCCAGCGGGGCGACCGGGGAGCTGTTTTTT | TRBJ2-2 | NA | NA | TRBV28
CASSYTGLAGSDTQYF | TGTGCCAGCAGTTACACCGGACTAGCGGGATCAGATACGCAGTATTTT | TRBJ2-3 | TRBD2 | once | TRBV6-5
CASSLAGVEQFF | TGCGCCAGCAGCTTGGCGGGGGTTGAGCAGTTCTTC | TRBJ2-1 | NA | NA | TRBV5-1
CASSLTVGTEAFF | TGTGCCAGCAGCCTGACGGTGGGGACTGAAGCTTTCTTT | TRBJ1-1 | NA | NA | TRBV11-2
CTSRGLAGEDEQFF | TGTACCAGCAGGGGACTAGCGGGAGAGGATGAGCAGTTCTTC | TRBJ2-1 | TRBD2 | once | TRBV2
CASLRGNGYTF | TGTGCCTCATTGAGGGGGAACGGCTACACCTTC | TRBJ1-2 | NA | NA | TRBV28
CASSLDPSSYEQYF | TGTGCCAGCAGCTTAGATCCGAGCTCCTACGAGCAGTACTTC | TRBJ2-7 | NA | NA | TRBV11-2
CASRDYFTGNTIYF | TGTGCCAGCAGGGACTATTTCACTGGAAACACCATATATTTT | TRBJ1-3 | NA | NA | TRBV6-5
CASSTTLAGADTQYF | TGTGCCAGTAGTACTACCCTAGCGGGAGCGGATACGCAGTATTTT | TRBJ2-3 | TRBD2 | NA | TRBV19
CASLSSWVRLEETQYF | TGTGCCAGCCTCTCCTCCTGGGTAAGGTTGGAAGAGACCCAGTACTTC | TRBJ2-5 | NA | NA | TRBV7-8
CSADRGDTQYF | TGCAGTGCTGACAGGGGAGATACGCAGTATTTT | TRBJ2-3 | TRBD1 | NA | TRBV20-1
CATRQGRRIGETQYF | TGCGCTACTCGACAGGGCAGGAGGATCGGGGAGACCCAGTACTTC | TRBJ2-5 | TRBD1 | NA | TRBV5-1
CASSIQDTEAFF | TGTGCCAGTAGTATTCAGGACACTGAAGCTTTCTTT | TRBJ1-1 | NA | NA | TRBV19
CASSLSRSYWKLFF | TGTGCCAGCAGCCTATCCCGCAGCTATTGGAAACTGTTTTTT | TRBJ1-4 | NA | NA | TRBV7-8
CASSSGGGPLEQYF | TGCGCCAGCAGCTCCGGGGGGGGGCCCCTCGAGCAGTACTTC | TRBJ2-7 | TRBD2 | NA | TRBV5-1
CASSLDGIGNYNEQFF | TGTGCCAGCAGCTTGGATGGAATCGGGAATTACAATGAGCAGTTCTTC | TRBJ2-1 | NA | NA | TRBV5-4
CATEGTRGYEQYF | TGTGCCACCGAAGGGACTAGGGGGTACGAGCAGTACTTC | TRBJ2-7 | TRBD2 | NA | TRBV28
CASASRGSITDTQYF | TGTGCCAGCGCTTCCCGGGGGAGTATCACAGATACGCAGTATTTT | TRBJ2-3 | NA | NA | TRBV6-5
CASSPQSDTQYF | TGTGCCAGCTCACCACAATCAGATACGCAGTATTTT | TRBJ2-3 | NA | NA | TRBV18
CASSQRERGEQYF | TGTGCCAGCAGCCAGCGGGAGCGCGGAGAGCAGTACTTC | TRBJ2-7 | TRBD2 | NA | TRBV6-5
CASRQAYGYTF | TGTGCCAGTAGACAGGCCTATGGCTACACCTTC | TRBJ1-2 | NA | once | TRBV6-1
CASSPPHEQYF | TGCGCCAGCAGCCCCCCCCACGAGCAGTACTTC | TRBJ2-7 | NA | once | TRBV5-1
CASSLGQGLITGELFF | TGTGCCAGCAGCCTGGGACAGGGGTTAATCACCGGGGAGCTGTTTTTT | TRBJ2-2 | TRBD1 | NA | TRBV4-2
CASSSTTRYGYTF | TGTGCCAGCAGTTCTACGACTCGCTATGGCTACACCTTC | TRBJ1-2 | NA | NA | TRBV28
CASSPLEADTQYF | TGTGCCAGCAGTCCTTTAGAAGCAGATACGCAGTATTTT | TRBJ2-3 | NA | NA | TRBV7-9
CASSYSGAIYF | TGTGCCAGCAGTTACTCTGGGGCCATATATTTT | TRBJ1-3 | NA | once | TRBV6-6
CASSHLAKGTDTQYF | TGTGCCAGCAGCCACCTAGCGAAAGGCACAGATACGCAGTATTTT | TRBJ2-3 | NA | NA | TRBV14
CASSTGGGFLTEAFF | TGTGCCAGTAGTACAGGGGGCGGGTTTCTCACTGAAGCTTTCTTT | TRBJ1-1 | TRBD1 | NA | TRBV19
CASRHQESGANVLTF | TGTGCCAGCAGACACCAGGAATCTGGGGCCAACGTCCTGACTTTC | TRBJ2-6 | NA | NA | TRBV28
CASSWGREQFF | TGTGCCAGCAGCTGGGGCCGGGAGCAGTTCTTC | TRBJ2-1 | NA | once | TRBV6-1
CASSELAGGAGELFF | TGTGCCAGCAGTGAATTAGCGGGAGGCGCCGGGGAGCTGTTTTTT | TRBJ2-2 | TRBD2 | NA | TRBV2
CASSTGTREKLFF | TGTGCCAGCAGTACAGGGACGAGGGAAAAACTGTTTTTT | TRBJ1-4 | NA | NA | TRBV27
CASSLGLASPYEQYF | TGTGCCAGCAGCTTGGGGTTAGCGTCCCCCTACGAGCAGTACTTC | TRBJ2-7 | NA | NA | TRBV7-9
CAWSPPGTGYHHEQYF | TGTGCCTGGAGTCCTCCCGGGACAGGGTACCACCACGAGCAGTACTTC | TRBJ2-7 | TRBD1 | NA | TRBV30
CASRPTSGRNEQYF | TGTGCCAGCAGGCCGACTAGCGGGAGAAACGAGCAGTACTTC | TRBJ2-7 | TRBD2 | NA | TRBV2
CASSLGVARPGELFF | TGTGCCAGCAGTTTAGGGGTAGCCCGTCCCGGGGAGCTGTTTTTT | TRBJ2-2 | NA | NA | TRBV27
CASSRTGSFGNTIYF | TGTGCCAGCAGCCGGACAGGGTCATTTGGAAACACCATATATTTT | TRBJ1-3 | TRBD1 | NA | TRBV6-1
CASSLAVSPSGNTIYF | TGTGCCAGCAGCTTGGCAGTCAGTCCCTCTGGAAACACCATATATTTT | TRBJ1-3 | NA | NA | TRBV5-6
CASSLYRPATNEKLFF | TGTGCCAGCAGTTTATATCGGCCTGCAACTAATGAAAAACTGTTTTTT | TRBJ1-4 | NA | NA | TRBV27
CASSLEGSGYEQYF | TGCGCCAGCAGCTTGGAGGGTTCGGGCTACGAGCAGTACTTC | TRBJ2-7 | NA | NA | TRBV5-1
CASSLAGLTVDTQYF | TGTGCCAGCAGCTTAGCGGGACTGACGGTAGATACGCAGTATTTT | TRBJ2-3 | NA | NA | TRBV7-2
CASRKGAPGNTEAFF | TGTGCCAGCAGAAAGGGGGCGCCGGGAAACACTGAAGCTTTCTTT | TRBJ1-1 | TRBD1 | medium-sized | TRBV7-9